The rows below give T cell receptor beta chains drawn from one sample of a study of T-cell reconstitution after alpha-beta-depleted transplantation in children. A single record per CDR3 protein comes from TCRdb applying MiXCR to the PCR reads. The table records over 85,000 distinct CDR3 sequences, about 7.5% of them present only once. Sequences were derived from PBMCs, sampled before TCRalphabeta/CD19-depleted stem cell transplant. The source is a boy aged 2 to 10 with acute lymphoblastic leukemia, due to receive a stem cell transplant. Each CDR3 is given with its conserved first and last residue. The order of the fields is V gene, D gene, J gene, clone size, CDR3 DNA, CDR3 protein. A D gene is named only where the DNA matches it firmly. A row's size may be missing; if present it is once, few, many or a size class.

>TRBV12-3/TRBV12-4|.|TRBJ2-2|many
TGTGCCAGCAGTTTGGGGCGGGGAGTCACCGGGGAGCTGTTTTTT
CASSLGRGVTGELFF
>TRBV12-3/TRBV12-4|.|TRBJ2-2|many
TGTGCCAGCAGTTCCCTTCTAACGGAAAGGGAGCTGTTTTTT
CASSSLLTERELFF
>TRBV5-1|.|TRBJ2-1|many
TGCGCCAGCAGCCCTACCGAGGAAGGTGAGCAGTTCTTC
CASSPTEEGEQFF
>TRBV24-1|.|TRBJ2-7|many
TGTGCCACCAGTGATTCTGGGAGCTCCTACGAGCAGTACTTC
CATSDSGSSYEQYF
>TRBV20-1|.|TRBJ2-5|many
TGCAGTGCTAGCCCTGAAGCCATCCAAGAGACCCAGTACTTC
CSASPEAIQETQYF
>TRBV18|.|TRBJ2-3|many
TGTGCCAGCTCACCACCGGTCGGGGCAGATACGCAGTATTTT
CASSPPVGADTQYF
>TRBV12-3/TRBV12-4|TRBD1|TRBJ1-5|many
TGTGCCAGCAGTCGGGACAGGGGGATAAATCAGCCCCAGCATTTT
CASSRDRGINQPQHF
>TRBV5-1|.|TRBJ2-3|.
TGCGCCAGCAGCTTGGCCCAATTTACGCAGGAGGGGGCACGCACAGATACGCAGTATTTT
CASSLAQFTQEGARTDTQYF
>TRBV5-5|.|TRBJ2-5|.
TGTGCCAGCAGCCTACCGGTTCAGCAAGAGACCCAGTACTTC
CASSLPVQQETQYF
>TRBV5-1|.|TRBJ1-2|few
TGCGCCAGCAGGGACTACTATGGCTACACCTTC
CASRDYYGYTF
>TRBV20-1|.|TRBJ2-3|few
TGCAGTGCGCTCGACAGCCCAGATACGCAGTATTTT
CSALDSPDTQYF
>TRBV5-1|.|TRBJ2-5|few
TGCGCCAGCAGCTTGGTGCGGGGATACGATGAGACCCAGTACTTC
CASSLVRGYDETQYF
>TRBV6-6|.|TRBJ1-4|.
TGTGCCAGCAGTTACCGTCATCGAGAAAAACTGTTTTTT
CASSYRHREKLFF
>TRBV2|.|TRBJ2-1|many
TGTGCCAGCAGTGTACAGAGCTCCTACAATGAGCAGTTCTTC
CASSVQSSYNEQFF
>TRBV9|.|TRBJ2-1|.
TGTGCCAGCAGCGGATCGGGGTGGGAAAATGAGCAGTTCTTC
CASSGSGWENEQFF
>TRBV20-1|.|TRBJ2-3|many
TGCAGTGCTAGGGGCAGCATGGGCCTCGCAGATACGCAGTATTTT
CSARGSMGLADTQYF
>TRBV12-3/TRBV12-4|.|TRBJ1-6|few
TGTGCCAGCAGTTTAGAGGCGTTGGTCTCACCCCTCCACTTT
CASSLEALVSPLHF
>TRBV28|.|TRBJ1-1|many
TGTGCCAGCAGTTATTATACTTCTGAAGCTTTCTTT
CASSYYTSEAFF
>TRBV7-2|.|TRBJ1-1|many
TGTGCCAGCACTACTAGGAACAGGGCCGAAGCTTTCTTT
CASTTRNRAEAFF
>TRBV5-1|.|TRBJ2-7|many
TGCGCCAGCAGCCAACAGGCGTCCGGGATCTACGAGCAGTACTTC
CASSQQASGIYEQYF
>TRBV12-3/TRBV12-4|TRBD1|TRBJ2-2|once
TGTGCCAGCAGCGGACAGGGGGCGGTTGTCACCGGGGAGCTGTTTTTT
CASSGQGAVVTGELFF
>TRBV2|.|TRBJ2-2|.
TGTGCCAGCAGTGCGACGGTTTCGAACACCGGGGAGCTGTTTTTT
CASSATVSNTGELFF
>TRBV27|TRBD2|TRBJ2-1|.
TGTGCCAGCGGTCAAGGGACTAGCGGGAGAATTGAGCAGTTCTTC
CASGQGTSGRIEQFF
>TRBV29-1|.|TRBJ2-3|many
TGCAGCGTTGAAGATGAAAAGCGATCCACAGATACGCAGTATTTT
CSVEDEKRSTDTQYF
>TRBV2|.|TRBJ2-1|few
TGTGCCAGCATTAGCTCCAATGAGCAGTTCTTC
CASISSNEQFF
>TRBV4-3|.|TRBJ1-1|few
TGCGCCAGCAGCCAAGATCGAGGTGAAGCTTTCTTT
CASSQDRGEAFF
>TRBV27|.|TRBJ2-2|.
TGTGCCAGCAGACCTTTGTTGAACACCGGGGAGCTGTTTTTT
CASRPLLNTGELFF
>TRBV7-8|TRBD1|TRBJ2-5|many
TGTGCCAGCATGACACCGGGACAGGGGCAAGAGACCCAGTACTTC
CASMTPGQGQETQYF
>TRBV6-5|.|TRBJ2-1|many
TGTGCCAGCAGTAAGTGGAACAATGAGCAGTTCTTC
CASSKWNNEQFF
>TRBV7-9|TRBD2|TRBJ2-7|few
TGTGCCAGCAGCGGTCAGCGGGGGGACTACGAGCAGTACTTC
CASSGQRGDYEQYF
>TRBV6-5|.|TRBJ1-1|many
TGTGCCAGCGGAAACCTGGGGGGACGAACTGAAGCTTTCTTT
CASGNLGGRTEAFF
>TRBV20-1|.|TRBJ1-5|few
TGCAGTGCTAGAGTGGGAGAAGGGAATCAGCCCCAGCATTTT
CSARVGEGNQPQHF
>TRBV5-1|.|TRBJ1-5|many
TGCGCCAGCAGCCTTTCCGGTGGCCCTGCGGAGCCCCAGCATTTT
CASSLSGGPAEPQHF
>TRBV14|.|TRBJ2-7|.
TGTGCCAGCAGCCCACAGGGTGGCGAGCAGTACTTC
CASSPQGGEQYF
>TRBV5-1|TRBD2|TRBJ2-3|few
TGCGCCAGCAGCCCCGGACTAGCGGGGCGCTATCGCGGGGATACGCAGTATTTT
CASSPGLAGRYRGDTQYF
>TRBV4-2|TRBD1|TRBJ1-6|medium-sized
TGTGCCAGCAGCCAAGAGGACGGGACAGGGGTTTCACCCCTCCACTTT
CASSQEDGTGVSPLHF
>TRBV6-2/TRBV6-3|.|TRBJ1-1|many
TGTGCCAGCAGACAGCTTATGAACACTGAAGCTTTCTTT
CASRQLMNTEAFF
>TRBV4-1|.|TRBJ1-1|.
TGCGCCAGCCAGTGGGGGTCGGGGAACACTGAAGCTTTCTTT
CASQWGSGNTEAFF
>TRBV3-1|.|TRBJ1-2|.
TGTGCCAGCAGCCAATGGGGGGACTATGGCTACACCTTC
CASSQWGDYGYTF
>TRBV4-1|.|TRBJ2-7|many
TGCGCCAGCAGCCAAGTAGGACGGACCTACGAGCAGTACTTC
CASSQVGRTYEQYF
>TRBV12-3/TRBV12-4|TRBD2|TRBJ2-7|many
TGTGCCAGCAGCCTGGGACTAGCCTACGAGCAGTACTTC
CASSLGLAYEQYF
>TRBV5-5|.|TRBJ2-5|many
TGTGCCAGCAGCCCGGAGAAACAGGAGCTAGGGACCCAGTACTTC
CASSPEKQELGTQYF
>TRBV10-3|.|TRBJ2-2|many
TGTGCCATCAGTGGGGGGGCCCTCGCCGGGGAGCTGTTTTTT
CAISGGALAGELFF
>TRBV5-1|TRBD1|TRBJ2-7|.
TGCGCCAGCAGCCCCGCCGGGACAGCCCTTTTCTCCTACGAGCAGTACTTC
CASSPAGTALFSYEQYF
>TRBV27|.|TRBJ1-1|many
TGTGCCAGCAGTCCGCGCCGGAGGGTGGAAGCCACTGAAGCTTTCTTT
CASSPRRRVEATEAFF
>TRBV6-5|TRBD1|TRBJ1-5|.
TGTGCCAGCAGGCCCCTAGGGGACAGGGGAGGAGATCAGCCCCAGCATTTT
CASRPLGDRGGDQPQHF
>TRBV5-6|.|TRBJ1-2|many
TGTGCCAGCAGCTTGGCAGGGGTGGGTGGCTACACCTTC
CASSLAGVGGYTF
>TRBV12-3/TRBV12-4|.|TRBJ2-3|many
TGTGCCAGCACCCAGGGGCACGGCACAGATACGCAGTATTTT
CASTQGHGTDTQYF
>TRBV14|.|TRBJ2-2|many
TGTGCCAGCAGACACCTTGCCGGGGAGCTGTTTTTT
CASRHLAGELFF
>TRBV5-1|TRBD1|TRBJ1-2|many
TGCGCCAGCACCCGGGACAGGTTAGACTATGGCTACACCTTC
CASTRDRLDYGYTF
>TRBV20-1|.|TRBJ1-2|many
TGCATCTCCGGGAGGCAAGACGGCTACACCTTC
CISGRQDGYTF
>TRBV20-1|TRBD1|TRBJ2-7|many
TGCAGTGCTAAAGGGGAAAACAGGGGGCTTACCTACGAGCAGTACTTC
CSAKGENRGLTYEQYF
>TRBV4-2|.|TRBJ2-1|.
TGTGCCAGCAGCCTAGAAGGGGGGGAGCAGTTCTTC
CASSLEGGEQFF
>TRBV6-1|.|TRBJ2-7|.
TGTGCCAGCAGCCCCTCGGGGGATAGGAACGAGCAGTACTTC
CASSPSGDRNEQYF
>TRBV20-1|.|TRBJ2-1|few
TGCAGTGCTGGGCCCGGCGATGAGCAGTTCTTC
CSAGPGDEQFF
>TRBV20-1|TRBD1|TRBJ2-1|.
TGCAGTGTCCCTCCGGCCCAGGGACAGCACTCCTACAATGAGCAGTTCTTC
CSVPPAQGQHSYNEQFF
>TRBV20-1|TRBD2|TRBJ2-7|few
TGCAGTGTCCAAGCGGGGGCCTACGAGCAGTACTTC
CSVQAGAYEQYF
>TRBV12-3/TRBV12-4|.|TRBJ1-1|many
TGTGCCAGCAGTTTTCTCCAGGTAAACACTGAAGCTTTCTTT
CASSFLQVNTEAFF
>TRBV5-1|.|TRBJ2-1|many
TGCGCCAGCAGCTATGAAGATATAATCAATGAGCAGTTCTTC
CASSYEDIINEQFF
>TRBV4-1|.|TRBJ1-2|.
TGCGCCAGCAGCCAAGAACCTGGACAAAACTATGGCTACACCTTC
CASSQEPGQNYGYTF